This T cell receptor beta chain emerged from a study of T cell changes during pregnancy in multiple sclerosis. Profiled with immunoSEQ multiplex PCR; TCRdb holds only in-frame clones, not every one. The sample has tens of thousands of clones, roughly 90% seen once. Germline V gene lookup returns CDR1 MDHEN and CDR2 SYDVKM. Germline trimming cut 5 bases from V and 8 bases from J; bases unmatched to any gene: 7. CDR3 length equals 15 residues. This chain connects TRBV28 to TRBJ1-6; 9 bases agree with TRBD1. Material: CD4+ T cells from peripheral blood mononuclear cells, obtained after pregnancy. The sequence was obtained from a female donor with multiple sclerosis, enrolled in a pregnancy study. Written as DNA, the CDR3 is TGTGCCAGCAGTCGCTTACAGGGGGCTGATTCACCCCTCCACTTT. It specifies CASSRLQGADSPLHF.